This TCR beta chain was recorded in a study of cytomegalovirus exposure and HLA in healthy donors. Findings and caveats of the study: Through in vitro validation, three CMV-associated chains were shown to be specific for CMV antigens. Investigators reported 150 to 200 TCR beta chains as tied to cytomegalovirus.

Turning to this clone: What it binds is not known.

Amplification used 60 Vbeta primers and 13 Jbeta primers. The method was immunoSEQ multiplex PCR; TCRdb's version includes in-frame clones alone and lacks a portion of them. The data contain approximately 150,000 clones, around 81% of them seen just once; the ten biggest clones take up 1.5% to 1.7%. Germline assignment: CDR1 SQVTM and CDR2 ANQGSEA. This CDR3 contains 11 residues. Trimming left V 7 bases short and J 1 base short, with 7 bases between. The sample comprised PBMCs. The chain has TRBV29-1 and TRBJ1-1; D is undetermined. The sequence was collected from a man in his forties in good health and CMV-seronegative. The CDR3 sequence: CSARSNTEAFF. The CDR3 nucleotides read TGCAGCGCTCGGTCGAACACTGAAGCTTTCTTT.